This T cell receptor (beta chain) derives from a study of blood T cell repertoires in COVID-19. The wider study: There were acute and convalescent COVID-19 samples, and they came from the United States, Italy and Spain.

The length of the CDR3 is 14 residues. CDR1 is SGHDN and CDR2 is FVKESK in the germline V gene. Trimming removed 4 bases from V and 1 base from J, with 9 bases in between. Profiling relied on immunoSEQ multiplex PCR, and the TCRdb table lists in-frame clones only, not all of them. The sample yields tens of thousands of clones, over 80% seen once. J is TRBJ2-3 and V is TRBV14, with TRBD1 as a possible D gene (6 bases). Sample: peripheral blood. This clonotype was obtained from a woman of 80 years or more with acute or convalescent COVID-19. CDR3 DNA sequence: TGTGCCAGCAGCCGGGGACACCGCACAGATACGCAGTATTTT. Translated, it gives CASSRGHRTDTQYF.